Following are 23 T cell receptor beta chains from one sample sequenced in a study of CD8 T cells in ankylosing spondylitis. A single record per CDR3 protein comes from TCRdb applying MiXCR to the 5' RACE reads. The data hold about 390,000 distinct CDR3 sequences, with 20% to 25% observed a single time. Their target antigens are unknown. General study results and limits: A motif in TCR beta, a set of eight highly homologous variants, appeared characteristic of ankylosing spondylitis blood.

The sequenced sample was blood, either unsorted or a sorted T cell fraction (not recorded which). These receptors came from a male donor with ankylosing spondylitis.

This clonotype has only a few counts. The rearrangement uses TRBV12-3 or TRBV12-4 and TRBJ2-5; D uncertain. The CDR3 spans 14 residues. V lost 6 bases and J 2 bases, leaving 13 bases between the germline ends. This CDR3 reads CASRAINSQETQYF. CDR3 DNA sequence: TGTGCCAGCAGGGCCATCAATTCGCAAGAGACCCAGTACTTC.

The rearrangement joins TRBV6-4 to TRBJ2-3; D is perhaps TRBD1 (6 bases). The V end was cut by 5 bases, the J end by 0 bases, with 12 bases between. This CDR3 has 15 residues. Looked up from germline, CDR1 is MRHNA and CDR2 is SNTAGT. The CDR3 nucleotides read TGTGCCAGCAGTCAACAGGGAACTAGCACAGATACGCAGTATTTT. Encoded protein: CASSQQGTSTDTQYF.

The CDR3 bases are TGTGCCAGCAGCGAGACAGGGGGCGAACAAGGAAAACTGTTTTTT. Translating gives CASSETGGEQGKLFF. This chain links TRBV9 with TRBJ1-4, with TRBD1 matching over 10 bases. Germline CDR1 is SGDLS and CDR2 is YYNGEE. CDR3 length: 15 residues. V dropped 3 bases and J dropped 10; count of bases not matched to a gene: 9.

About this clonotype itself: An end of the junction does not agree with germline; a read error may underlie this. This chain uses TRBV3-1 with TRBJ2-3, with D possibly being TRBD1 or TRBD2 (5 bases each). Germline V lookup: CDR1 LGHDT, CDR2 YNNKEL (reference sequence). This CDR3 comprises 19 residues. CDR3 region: CACSKEVRGARLCTDTQYF. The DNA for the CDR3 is TGTGCCTGCAGCAAGGAGGTCCGGGGCGCCCGTCTCTGCACAGATACGCAGTATTTT.

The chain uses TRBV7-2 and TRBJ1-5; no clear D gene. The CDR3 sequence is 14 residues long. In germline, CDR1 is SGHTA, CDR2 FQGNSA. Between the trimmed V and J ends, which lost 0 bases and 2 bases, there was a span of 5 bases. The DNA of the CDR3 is TGTGCCAGCAGCTTAGCCAGAGGCAATCAGCCCCAGCATTTT. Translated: CASSLARGNQPQHF. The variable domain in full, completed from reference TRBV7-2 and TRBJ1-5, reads GAGVSQSPSNKVTEKGKDVELRCDPISGHTALYWYRQSLGQGLEFLIYFQGNSAPDKSGLPSDRFSAERTGGSVSTLTIQRTQQEDSAVYLCASSLARGNQPQHFGDGTRLSIL.

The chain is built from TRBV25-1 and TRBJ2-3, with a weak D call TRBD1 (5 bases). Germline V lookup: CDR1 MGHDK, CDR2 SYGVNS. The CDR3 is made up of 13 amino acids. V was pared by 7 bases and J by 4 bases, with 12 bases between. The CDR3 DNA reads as TGTGCCAGCACAGACAGCTTCTCAGATACGCAGTATTTT. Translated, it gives CASTDSFSDTQYF.

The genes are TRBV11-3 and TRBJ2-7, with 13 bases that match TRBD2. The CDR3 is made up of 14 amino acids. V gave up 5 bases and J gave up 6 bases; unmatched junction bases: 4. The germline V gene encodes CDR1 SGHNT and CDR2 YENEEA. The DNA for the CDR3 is TGTGCCAGCAGCCTTCGGACTAGCGGGAGCGAGCAGTACTTC. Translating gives CASSLRTSGSEQYF. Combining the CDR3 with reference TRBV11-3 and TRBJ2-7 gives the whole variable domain EAGVVQSPRYKIIEKKQPVAFWCNPISGHNTLYWYLQNLGQGPELLIRYENEEAVDDSQLPKDRFSAERLKGVDSTLKIQPAELGDSAVYLCASSLRTSGSEQYFGPGTRLTVT.

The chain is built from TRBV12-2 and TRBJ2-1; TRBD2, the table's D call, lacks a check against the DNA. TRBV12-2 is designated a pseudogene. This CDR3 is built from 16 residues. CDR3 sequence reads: CASRLSREGLFNEQFF. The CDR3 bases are TGTGCAAGTCGCTTAAGCCGGGAGGGCCTATTCAATGAGCAGTTCTTC.

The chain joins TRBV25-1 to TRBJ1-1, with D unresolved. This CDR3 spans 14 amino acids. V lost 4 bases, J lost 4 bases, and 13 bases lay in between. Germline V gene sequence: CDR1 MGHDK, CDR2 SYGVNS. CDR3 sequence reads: CASSGREISTEAFF. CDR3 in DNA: TGTGCCAGCAGTGGAAGGGAAATTAGCACTGAAGCTTTCTTT.

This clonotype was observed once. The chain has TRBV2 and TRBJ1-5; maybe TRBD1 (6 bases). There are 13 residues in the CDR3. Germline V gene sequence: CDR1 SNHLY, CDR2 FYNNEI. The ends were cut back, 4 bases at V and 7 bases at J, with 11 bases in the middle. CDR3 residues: CASSAGGWQPQHF. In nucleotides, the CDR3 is TGTGCCAGCAGTGCCGGGGGCTGGCAGCCCCAGCATTTT.

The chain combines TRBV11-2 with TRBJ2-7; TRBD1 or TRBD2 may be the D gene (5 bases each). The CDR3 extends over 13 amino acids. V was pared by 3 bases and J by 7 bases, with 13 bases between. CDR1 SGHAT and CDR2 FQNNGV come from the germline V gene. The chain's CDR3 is CASSFPGAREQYF. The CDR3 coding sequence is TGTGCCAGCAGCTTCCCCGGGGCCAGGGAGCAGTACTTC.

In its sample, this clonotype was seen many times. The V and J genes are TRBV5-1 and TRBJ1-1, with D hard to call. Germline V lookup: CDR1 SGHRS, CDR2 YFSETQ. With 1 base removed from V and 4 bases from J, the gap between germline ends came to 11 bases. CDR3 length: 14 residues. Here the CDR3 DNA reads TGCGCCAGCAGCTTGTCGGGGAGAGTCACTGAAGCTTTCTTT. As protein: CASSLSGRVTEAFF. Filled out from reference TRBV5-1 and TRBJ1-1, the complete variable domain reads KAGVTQTPRYLIKTRGQQVTLSCSPISGHRSVSWYQQTPGQGLQFLFEYFSETQRNKGNFPGRFSGRQFSNSRSEMNVSTLELGDSALYLCASSLSGRVTEAFFGQGTRLTVV.

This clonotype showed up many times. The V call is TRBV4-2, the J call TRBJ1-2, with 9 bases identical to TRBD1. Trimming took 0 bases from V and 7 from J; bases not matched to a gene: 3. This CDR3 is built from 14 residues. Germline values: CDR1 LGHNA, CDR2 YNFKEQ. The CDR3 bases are TGTGCCAGCAGCCAAGAAGGACAGGGGTTTGGCTACACCTTC. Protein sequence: CASSQEGQGFGYTF.

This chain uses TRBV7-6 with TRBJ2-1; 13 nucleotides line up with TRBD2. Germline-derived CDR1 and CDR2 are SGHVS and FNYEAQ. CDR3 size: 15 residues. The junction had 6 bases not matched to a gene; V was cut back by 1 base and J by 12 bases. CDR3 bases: TGTGCCAGCAGCTTAGTGGAGGGACTAGCGGGACGGCAGTTCTTC. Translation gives CASSLVEGLAGRQFF.

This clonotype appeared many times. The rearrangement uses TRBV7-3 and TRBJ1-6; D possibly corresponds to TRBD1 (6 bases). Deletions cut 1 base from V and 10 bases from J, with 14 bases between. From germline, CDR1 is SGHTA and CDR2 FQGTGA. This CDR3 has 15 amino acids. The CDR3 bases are TGTGCCAGCAGCTTAAGTGCAGGGGCAGGCTCACCCCTCCACTTT. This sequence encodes CASSLSAGAGSPLHF.

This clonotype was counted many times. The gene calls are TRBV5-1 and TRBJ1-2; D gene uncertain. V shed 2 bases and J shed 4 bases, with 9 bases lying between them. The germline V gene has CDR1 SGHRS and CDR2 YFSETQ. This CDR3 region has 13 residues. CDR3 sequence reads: CASSFDAGYGYTF. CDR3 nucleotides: TGCGCCAGCAGCTTCGACGCGGGCTATGGCTACACCTTC. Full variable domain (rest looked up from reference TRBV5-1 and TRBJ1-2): KAGVTQTPRYLIKTRGQQVTLSCSPISGHRSVSWYQQTPGQGLQFLFEYFSETQRNKGNFPGRFSGRQFSNSRSEMNVSTLELGDSALYLCASSFDAGYGYTFGSGTRLTVV.

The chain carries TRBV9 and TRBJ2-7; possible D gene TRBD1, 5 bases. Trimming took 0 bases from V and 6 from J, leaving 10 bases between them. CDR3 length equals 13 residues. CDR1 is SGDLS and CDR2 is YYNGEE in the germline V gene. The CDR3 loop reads CASSVERGGEQYF. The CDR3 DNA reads TGTGCCAGCAGCGTAGAAAGGGGTGGCGAGCAGTACTTC.

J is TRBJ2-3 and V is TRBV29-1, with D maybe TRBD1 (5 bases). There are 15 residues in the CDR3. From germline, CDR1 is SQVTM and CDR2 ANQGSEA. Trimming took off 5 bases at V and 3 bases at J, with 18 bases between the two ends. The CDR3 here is CSVRTRQSGTDTQYF. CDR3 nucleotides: TGCAGCGTTCGGACAAGACAATCGGGTACAGATACGCAGTATTTT.

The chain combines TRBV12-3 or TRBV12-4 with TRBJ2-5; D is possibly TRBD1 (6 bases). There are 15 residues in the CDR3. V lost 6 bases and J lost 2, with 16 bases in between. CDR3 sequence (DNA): TGTGCCAGCAGACAGGGACAACTCCGGCAAGAGACCCAGTACTTC. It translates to CASRQGQLRQETQYF.

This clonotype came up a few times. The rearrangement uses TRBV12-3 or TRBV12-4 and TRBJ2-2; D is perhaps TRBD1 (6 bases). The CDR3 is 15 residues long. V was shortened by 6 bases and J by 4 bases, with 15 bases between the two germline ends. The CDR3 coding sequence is TGTGCCAGCAGCCTAGAAGGCAGGGGCACCGGGGAGCTGTTTTTT. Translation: CASSLEGRGTGELFF.

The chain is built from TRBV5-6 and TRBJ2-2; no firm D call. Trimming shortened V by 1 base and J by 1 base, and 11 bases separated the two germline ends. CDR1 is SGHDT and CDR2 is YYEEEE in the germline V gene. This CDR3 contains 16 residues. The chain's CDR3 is CASSLRRLGNTGELFF. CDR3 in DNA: TGTGCCAGCAGCTTGAGACGGCTCGGGAACACCGGGGAGCTGTTTTTT.

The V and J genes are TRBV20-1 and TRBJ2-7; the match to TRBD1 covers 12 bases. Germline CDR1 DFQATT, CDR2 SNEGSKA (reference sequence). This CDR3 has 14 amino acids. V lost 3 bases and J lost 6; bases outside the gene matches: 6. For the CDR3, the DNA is TGCAGTGCTAGGATTGGGACAGGGGGCCGCGAGCAGTACTTC. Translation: CSARIGTGGREQYF.

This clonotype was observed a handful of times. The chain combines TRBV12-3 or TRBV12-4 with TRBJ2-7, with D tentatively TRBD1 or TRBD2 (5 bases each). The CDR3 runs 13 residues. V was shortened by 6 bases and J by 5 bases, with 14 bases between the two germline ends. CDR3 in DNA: TGTGCCAGCAGGAGAGAGGGGCGGCACGAGCAGTACTTC. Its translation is CASRREGRHEQYF.